Shown below are 19 T cell receptor beta chains from a single sample sequenced in a study of Ad26.COV2.S vaccination and SARS-CoV-2 variants. The assay was immunoSEQ multiplex PCR, and TCRdb's table has in-frame clones only and misses some. This table has roughly 250,000 clones, around nine tenths appearing once. As to treatment: roughly 19 received Ad26.COV2.S at low or high dose, single or two shots; several received placebo; per-sample allocation not given. Samples came from day 63 after the first vaccine or placebo injection. The material sequenced was peripheral blood, taken in a trial of Ad26.COV2.S vaccine versus placebo. The receptors shown here come from a person between 18 and 59 years old who received the Ad26.COV2.S COVID-19 vaccine or a placebo.

This clone was recorded only once. The chain carries TRBV5-4 and TRBJ2-7; D is perhaps TRBD1 (5 bases). Germline V gives CDR1 SGHNT, CDR2 YYREEE (reference sequence). The CDR3 runs 14 residues. The V end lost 4 bases, the J end lost 7 bases, and 18 bases lay between the germline ends. The CDR3 nucleotides are TGTGCCAGCAGCCTGGGGCAGGGCCCCCGTGAGCAGTACTTC. Translated: CASSLGQGPREQYF.

This sequence joins TRBV7-9 and TRBJ2-5, with TRBD2 identical over 14 bases. The CDR3 has 17 amino acids. V lost 1 base to trimming and J lost 5 bases; unmatched junction nucleotides: 6. Germline CDR1 is SEHNR and CDR2 is FQNEAQ (reference sequence). Written as DNA, the CDR3 is TGTGCCAGCAGCTTAGGACTAGCGGGAGGGCCGGGGGAGACCCAGTACTTC. This sequence encodes CASSLGLAGGPGETQYF. The full variable domain, with the rest looked up from reference TRBV7-9 and TRBJ2-5, is DTGVSQNPRHKITKRGQNVTFRCDPISEHNRLYWYRQTLGQGPEFLTYFQNEAQLEKSRLLSDRFSAERPKGSFSTLEIQRTEQGDSAMYLCASSLGLAGGPGETQYFGPGTRLLVL.

A remark on this clone: A read error may account for a junction end that differs from germline. The rearrangement links TRBV19 to TRBJ1-5; the D gene is possibly TRBD1 (5 bases). The CDR3 sequence is 15 residues long. Germline assignment: CDR1 LNHDA and CDR2 SQIVND (reference sequence). The CDR3 DNA sequence: TGTGCCAGTAGTCTAGACAGCCCTAGCAATCAGCCCCAGCATTTT. It encodes CASSLDSPSNQPQHF.

This chain uses TRBV4-2 with TRBJ1-2, with D unresolved. In germline, CDR1 is LGHNA, CDR2 YNFKEQ. V was cut by 0 bases and J by 3 bases, with 11 bases left in between. The CDR3 has 15 amino acids. In DNA, the CDR3 is TGTGCCAGCAGCCAAGATCTAGTCAACTACTATGGCTACACCTTC. Translated: CASSQDLVNYYGYTF.

The chain recombines TRBV2 with TRBJ1-5; the D is unclear. Germline V gene data show CDR1 as SNHLY and CDR2 as FYNNEI. CDR3 length: 12 residues. Trimming removed 7 bases at V and 4 bases at J, with 8 bases between. The DNA of the CDR3 is TGTGCCAGCAATTTGGGAAATCAGCCCCAGCATTTT. Its protein is CASNLGNQPQHF.

The chain couples TRBV27 to TRBJ2-1; 10 bases are a match to TRBD2. The CDR3 sequence is 18 residues long. Trimming cost V 5 bases and J 0 bases; bases outside gene matches: 10. The germline V gene has CDR1 MNHEY and CDR2 SMNVEV (reference sequence). This CDR3 is CASSINLAGDGSYNEQFF. DNA for the CDR3: TGTGCCAGCAGTATTAATCTAGCGGGAGATGGCTCCTACAATGAGCAGTTCTTC.

The chain couples TRBV27 to TRBJ2-7, with a tentative D call TRBD2 (5 bases). The CDR3 totals 14 residues. Trimming removed 4 bases from V and 4 bases from J, with 14 bases in between. In germline, CDR1 is MNHEY, CDR2 SMNVEV (reference sequence). The CDR3 reads CASSYNVRTYEQYF. The CDR3, as DNA: TGTGCCAGCAGTTATAATGTCAGGACTTACGAGCAGTACTTC.

This clone has at least ten counts. This rearrangement joins TRBV9 to TRBJ2-3; D remains ambiguous. CDR1 and CDR2 from the germline V gene are SGDLS and YYNGEE. CDR3 length: 15 residues. V lost 0 bases and J 3 bases, leaving 11 bases between the germline ends. The CDR3, as DNA: TGTGCCAGCAGCGTAGGTAGTGTAGCAACAGATACGCAGTATTTT. Translated: CASSVGSVATDTQYF.

The rearrangement joins TRBV27 to TRBJ1-5, with 8 bases identical to TRBD1. J was trimmed by 7 bases and V by 8 bases; bases with no gene match: 19. The CDR3 consists of 17 residues. Germline V gene sequence: CDR1 MNHEY, CDR2 SMNVEV (reference sequence). The CDR3 loop reads CASRRLTGDHRKQPQHF. In DNA, the CDR3 is TGTGCCAGCCGGCGTTTGACAGGGGACCACAGGAAGCAGCCCCAGCATTTT.

The V gene is TRBV6-5, the J gene TRBJ1-6, with TRBD1 matching 8 bases. Germline trimming cut 4 bases from V and 10 bases from J; bases unmatched to any gene: 6. The CDR3 has 14 amino acids. The germline CDR1 and CDR2 sequences are MNHEY and SVGAGI. The CDR3 loop is CASSSRQGRSPLHF. The CDR3 region has the DNA TGTGCCAGCAGTTCGAGACAGGGGAGATCACCCCTCCACTTT.

The chain joins TRBV30 to TRBJ1-1; TRBD1 aligns across 8 bases. This CDR3 has 15 residues. The V gene end was trimmed by 5 bases and the J gene end by 1 base; junction bases not matched to a gene: 9. Per the germline V gene, CDR1 is GTSNPN and CDR2 is SVGIG (reference sequence). In DNA, the CDR3 is TGTGCCTGGTATCACAGGGGGAACACGAACACTGAAGCTTTCTTT. Residues: CAWYHRGNTNTEAFF.

The gene calls are TRBV25-1 and TRBJ1-5, with TRBD1 matching 9 bases. The CDR3 covers 16 residues. V gave up 5 bases and J gave up 4 bases; unmatched junction bases: 9. The V gene's germline CDR1 is MGHDK and CDR2 SYGVNS. The CDR3 sequence is CASSSGGTGKNQPQHF. For the CDR3, the DNA is TGTGCCAGCAGTAGCGGCGGGACAGGGAAAAATCAGCCCCAGCATTTT.

The rearrangement joins TRBV5-4 to TRBJ1-3; no clear D gene. The V end lost 4 bases, the J end lost 0 bases, and 8 bases lay between the germline ends. CDR1 and CDR2 (germline): SGHNT, YYREEE (reference sequence). CDR3 size: 14 residues. DNA for the CDR3: TGTGCCAGCAGCCCCCAGAGCTCTGGAAACACCATATATTTT. Protein sequence: CASSPQSSGNTIYF.

This clone showed up just a few times. Different DNA sequences within this sample yield the same CDR3. The rearrangement links TRBV12-3 or TRBV12-4 to TRBJ2-3; no clear D gene. V was clipped by 5 bases and J by 4 bases, with 10 bases between them. There are 13 residues in the CDR3. CDR3: CASSLGEADTQYF. In DNA form, the CDR3 reads TGTGCCAGCAGTCTAGGCGAGGCAGATACGCAGTATTTT.

The gene calls are TRBV3-1 (or the pseudogene TRBV3-2) and TRBJ2-2, with a weak D call TRBD2 (5 bases). V lost 4 bases, J lost 6 bases, and 12 bases lay in between. CDR1 is LGHDT and CDR2 is YNNKEL in the germline V gene (reference sequence). The CDR3 is 14 residues long. The CDR3 loop is CASSRKLEAGELFF. Written as DNA, the CDR3 is TGTGCCAGCAGCCGCAAACTAGAGGCCGGGGAGCTGTTTTTT.

V and J are TRBV11-3 and TRBJ2-1, with 12 bases fitting TRBD2. Germline trimming cut 0 bases from V and 5 bases from J; bases unmatched to any gene: 2. The CDR3 consists of 16 residues. Germline CDR1 reads SGHNT; CDR2 reads YENEEA. This CDR3 reads CASSLEASGGDNEQFF. CDR3 coding DNA: TGTGCCAGCAGCTTAGAGGCTAGCGGGGGGGACAATGAGCAGTTCTTC.

The rearrangement links TRBV24-1 to TRBJ2-2; 10 nucleotides line up with TRBD1. CDR1 and CDR2 (germline): KGHDR, SFDVKD. Trimming at V came to 9 bases and at J to 6 bases, leaving 6 bases not matched to a gene. This CDR3 spans 14 amino acids. CDR3: CATAGQGISGELFF. Written as DNA, the CDR3 is TGTGCCACCGCGGGACAGGGGATTTCCGGGGAGCTGTTTTTT.

The rearrangement joins TRBV7-2 to TRBJ2-1; 7 nucleotides match TRBD2. This CDR3 comprises 17 residues. Germline V gives CDR1 SGHTA, CDR2 FQGNSA. The V segment lost 0 bases and the J segment 9 bases; nucleotides outside the gene matches: 14. CDR3 sequence reads: CASSLAWGGPGLREQFF. CDR3 DNA sequence: TGTGCCAGCAGCTTAGCGTGGGGGGGTCCTGGTTTACGTGAGCAGTTCTTC.

The CDR3 sequence: CASSLGPSYEQYF. In DNA form, the CDR3 reads TGTGCCAGCAGCTTAGGCCCATCCTACGAGCAGTACTTC. The V and J genes are TRBV7-8 and TRBJ2-7; no clear D gene. V lost 1 base to trimming and J lost 1 base, with 5 bases between them. The length of the CDR3 is 13 residues. Germline V lookup: CDR1 SGHVS, CDR2 FQNEAQ.